This entry describes one T cell receptor beta chain. What it recognizes is unknown. Constant-segment primers served in 5'RACE that generated TCR alpha and TCR beta cDNA libraries bearing sample barcodes and UMIs. TCRdb analysed the 5' RACE reads with MiXCR anew, one entry per CDR3 protein. The table records a few hundred thousand distinct CDR3 sequences, 25% to 30% of them present only once. Germline V CDR1 and CDR2: SGHKS, YYEKEE (reference sequence). The CDR3 is 15 residues long. Trimming took 3 bases from V and 2 from J, leaving 12 bases between them. This record comes from a study of T-cell memory formation after mild COVID-19. Study information: Largely donor-specific sequence clusters came from two donors.

Whole-study results and caveats: Mainly CM and EM harbored the contracting CD4+ clones; mainly EMRA harbored the CD8+ ones. Cross-reactive memory seemingly joined, as some responding clones were found in pre-infection memory.

The clonotype was recovered from an adult woman who had mild COVID-19 (a few samples of this study predate the infection). Cell type and time point are not known. Sequenced sample: PBMCs or a T cell subset sorted from them (not recorded which). This chain joins TRBV5-5 and TRBJ1-5, with D maybe TRBD1 (5 bases). The DNA of the CDR3 is TGTGCCAGCAGCTCTCGCAGGGTTGGCAATCAGCCCCAGCATTTT. Its translation is CASSSRRVGNQPQHF. The variable domain in full, with the rest retrieved from reference TRBV5-5 and TRBJ1-5, is DAGVTQSPTHLIKTRGQQVTLRCSPISGHKSVSWYQQVLGQGPQFIFQYYEKEERGRGNFPDRFSARQFPNYSSELNVNALLLGDSALYLCASSSRRVGNQPQHFGDGTRLSIL.